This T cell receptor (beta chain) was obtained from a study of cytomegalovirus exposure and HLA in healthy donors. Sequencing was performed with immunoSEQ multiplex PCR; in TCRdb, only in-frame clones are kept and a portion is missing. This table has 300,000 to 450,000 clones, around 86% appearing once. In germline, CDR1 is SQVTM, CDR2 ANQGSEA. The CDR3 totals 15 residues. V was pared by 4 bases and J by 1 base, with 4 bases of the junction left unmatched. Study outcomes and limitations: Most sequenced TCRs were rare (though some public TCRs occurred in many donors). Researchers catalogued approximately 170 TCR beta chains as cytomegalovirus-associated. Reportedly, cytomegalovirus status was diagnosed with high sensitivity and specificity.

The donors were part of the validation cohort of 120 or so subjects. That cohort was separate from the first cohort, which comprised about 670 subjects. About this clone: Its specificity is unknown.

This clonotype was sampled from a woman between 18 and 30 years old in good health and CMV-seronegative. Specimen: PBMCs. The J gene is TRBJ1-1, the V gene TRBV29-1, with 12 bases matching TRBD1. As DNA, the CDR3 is TGCAGCGTTGCCGGGACAGGGGGCGGGAACACTGAAGCTTTCTTT. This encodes CSVAGTGGGNTEAFF.